This T cell receptor (beta chain) is drawn from a study of Tregs in tolerant kidney transplant recipients. Study findings and constraints: Validation in larger populations is needed because few patients were studied. This study did not directly address biological reproducibility.

V shed 10 bases, J shed 4 bases, and the junction held 10 bases outside the gene matches. The CDR3 extends over 14 amino acids. The V gene's germline CDR1 is MNHEY and CDR2 SVGAGI. Points on this clone: Its antigen remains unknown.

CD4+CD25+CD127- Tregs, CD4+CD25- non-Tregs, CD4 and CD8 cells were sorted. Data came from immunoSEQ multiplex PCR; TCRdb stores just in-frame clones and leaves some out. The table has 80,000 to 90,000 clones, approximately 94% seen once. This TCR came from a human donor in good health. The sequenced material came from CD8+ T cells from blood. V gene TRBV6-5 combines with J gene TRBJ2-1; 7 bases are a match to TRBD2. The CDR3 nucleotides read TGTGCCACCCGCTCTGGGGAGGGTTACAATGAGCAGTTCTTC. It codes for CATRSGEGYNEQFF.